These 25 T cell receptor beta chains were all obtained from the same sample, sequenced in a study of blood T cell repertoires in COVID-19. Clones were read by immunoSEQ multiplex PCR, and TCRdb kept only the in-frame ones, dropping some. Of some 180,000 clones listed, approximately 80% are singletons. The sequenced material came from peripheral blood. These receptors came from a woman aged 40 to 50 with COVID-19, enrolled during active disease.

The J gene is TRBJ1-1, the V gene TRBV19, with D maybe TRBD1 (5 bases). CDR1 is LNHDA, CDR2 SQIVND, per germline (reference sequence). The CDR3 consists of 13 residues. V was pared by 7 bases and J by 4 bases, with 13 bases between. The CDR3 DNA reads as TGTGCCAGTACCTCAGGGAGGGCCACTGAAGCTTTCTTT. This translates into CASTSGRATEAFF.

The chain recombines TRBV19 with TRBJ1-6; possibly TRBD1 for D (6 bases). Per the germline V gene, CDR1 is LNHDA and CDR2 is SQIVND (reference sequence). There are 15 residues in the CDR3. Between the trimmed V and J ends, which lost 4 bases and 10 bases, there was a span of 17 bases. The CDR3 is CASSKGETGGSPLHF. The CDR3 DNA reads TGTGCCAGTAGTAAGGGGGAAACGGGGGGATCACCCCTCCACTTT.

The CDR3 loop reads CASSPLRQGANGITEAFF. The CDR3 DNA reads TGTGCCAGCAGCCCACTACGACAGGGGGCGAACGGGATCACTGAAGCTTTCTTT. The rearrangement joins TRBV3-1 (or the pseudogene TRBV3-2) to TRBJ1-1; 10 positions agree with TRBD1. The germline gives CDR1 LGHDT, CDR2 YNNKEL (reference sequence). CDR3 length equals 18 residues. V lost 4 bases to trimming and J lost 4 bases; unmatched junction nucleotides: 15.

This clone was seen only once. The chain has TRBV7-9 and TRBJ2-5; 7 bases align to TRBD1. Germline CDR1 reads SEHNR; CDR2 reads FQNEAQ (reference sequence). V gave up 5 bases and J gave up 3 bases; unmatched junction bases: 12. The CDR3 sequence is 16 residues long. CDR3 loop: CASSPRRTGWEETQYF. CDR3 DNA sequence: TGTGCCAGCAGCCCTCGGCGGACAGGATGGGAAGAGACCCAGTACTTC.

The chain combines TRBV30 with TRBJ2-1; D remains ambiguous. The CDR3 consists of 12 residues. V was pared by 3 bases and J by 6 bases, with 9 bases between. The germline V gene encodes CDR1 GTSNPN and CDR2 SVGIG (reference sequence). The CDR3 region is CAWSPRSNEQFF. The CDR3 coding sequence is TGTGCCTGGAGCCCTAGGTCCAATGAGCAGTTCTTC. Complete variable domain (other parts from reference TRBV30 and TRBJ2-1): SQTIHQWPATLVQPVGSPLSLECTVEGTSNPNLYWYRQAAGRGLQLLFYSVGIGQISSEVPQNLSASRPQDRQFILSSKKLLLSDSGFYLCAWSPRSNEQFFGPGTRLTVL.

This sequence joins TRBV7-8 and TRBJ1-1; D ambiguous. The V end was cut by 8 bases, the J end by 0 bases, with 7 bases between. The V gene's germline CDR1 is SGHVS and CDR2 FQNEAQ. There are 12 residues in the CDR3. CDR3 region: CASGRLNTEAFF. The CDR3 nucleotides read TGTGCCAGCGGGAGGCTGAACACTGAAGCTTTCTTT.

This clone was counted a few times. This sequence joins TRBV18 and TRBJ2-5, with 8 nucleotides matching TRBD2. J gave up 4 bases and V 2 bases, and 6 bases lay outside the gene matches. Looked up from germline, CDR1 is KGHSH and CDR2 is LQKENI. The CDR3 consists of 15 residues. The chain's CDR3 is CASSPSPAGGETQYF. For the CDR3, the DNA is TGTGCCAGCTCACCATCTCCCGCGGGGGGAGAGACCCAGTACTTC. The full variable domain, completed using reference TRBV18 and TRBJ2-5, is NAGVMQNPRHLVRRRGQEARLRCSPMKGHSHVYWYRQLPEEGLKFMVYLQKENIIDESGMPKERFSAEFPKEGPSILRIQQVVRGDSAAYFCASSPSPAGGETQYFGPGTRLLVL.

The chain carries TRBV6-1 and TRBJ2-7, with 7 bases aligning to TRBD2. Germline CDR1 MNHNS, CDR2 SASEGT. V shed 1 base, J shed 6 bases, and the junction held 9 bases outside the gene matches. This CDR3 spans 15 amino acids. CDR3 residues: CASSEDVSGSGEQYF. The DNA for the CDR3 is TGTGCCAGCAGTGAAGACGTTAGCGGGTCGGGCGAGCAGTACTTC.

The chain couples TRBV2 to TRBJ2-1; D is possibly TRBD2 (5 bases). CDR1 is SNHLY and CDR2 is FYNNEI in the germline V gene. V lost 3 bases, J lost 4 bases, and 13 bases lay in between. This CDR3 is built from 15 residues. CDR3 coding DNA: TGTGCCAGCAGTGACAGGAAGAGGGTTTACAATGAGCAGTTCTTC. The encoded protein is CASSDRKRVYNEQFF.

This clone came up a few times. The rearrangement joins TRBV19 to TRBJ2-5, with no clear D. The germline V gene has CDR1 LNHDA and CDR2 SQIVND (reference sequence). This CDR3 contains 14 residues. Trimming pared 0 bases from V and 2 bases from J, leaving 7 bases between. The CDR3 sequence is CASSIDRWQETQYF. The CDR3 region has the DNA TGTGCCAGTAGTATAGACAGATGGCAAGAGACCCAGTACTTC.

The chain carries TRBV19 and TRBJ1-5; tentative D call: TRBD1 (5 bases). Looked up from germline, CDR1 is LNHDA and CDR2 is SQIVND (reference sequence). The V and J ends lost 3 bases and 6 bases respectively, with 15 bases between them. The CDR3 has 15 amino acids. Written as DNA, the CDR3 is TGTGCCAGTAGTATTCAACCAGGGTTTTCTCAGCCCCAGCATTTT. This translates into CASSIQPGFSQPQHF.

The V and J genes are TRBV5-4 and TRBJ1-4, with 7 positions matching TRBD1. The V segment lost 4 bases and the J segment 7 bases; nucleotides outside the gene matches: 7. The germline V gene has CDR1 SGHNT and CDR2 YYREEE (reference sequence). This CDR3 spans 14 amino acids. The CDR3, as DNA: TGTGCCAGCAGCCAACAGGGGCGGCCTGAAAAACTGTTTTTT. As protein: CASSQQGRPEKLFF.

This chain uses TRBV7-9 with TRBJ2-7; a possible D gene is TRBD2 (6 bases). CDR1 is SEHNR and CDR2 is FQNEAQ in the germline V gene (reference sequence). Trimming left V 6 bases short and J 0 bases short, with 21 bases between. The CDR3 has 17 amino acids. CDR3 nucleotide sequence: TGTGCCAGCAGTTCAAGGGGAGGCAGAATGAACTCCTACGAGCAGTACTTC. It encodes CASSSRGGRMNSYEQYF.

There are a few counts of this clone. The chain recombines TRBV4-1 with TRBJ2-3; 10 nucleotides align to TRBD2. After removal of 5 bases from V and 2 bases from J, the junction contained 7 bases not matched to a gene. Looked up from germline, CDR1 is MGHRA and CDR2 is YSYEKL. The CDR3 consists of 16 residues. The CDR3 loop is CASSGGGLAVTDTQYF. The CDR3 coding sequence is TGCGCCAGCAGCGGGGGCGGACTAGCGGTCACAGATACGCAGTATTTT.

V is TRBV6-5 and J is TRBJ2-7; no clear D gene. The germline gives CDR1 MNHEY, CDR2 SVGAGI. Between the trimmed V and J ends, which lost 6 bases and 5 bases, there was a span of 5 bases. The CDR3 contains 10 residues. CDR3 DNA sequence: TGTGCCAGCAGATTCAACGAGCAGTACTTC. Amino acids: CASRFNEQYF.

The chain joins TRBV18 to TRBJ2-7; D is perhaps TRBD1 (6 bases). Germline loops: CDR1 KGHSH, CDR2 LQKENI. The V and J ends lost 6 bases and 3 bases respectively, with 15 bases between them. The CDR3 loop spans 14 amino acids. CDR3 nucleotide sequence: TGTGCCAGCTCCGGCCGGGACACCGGCTACGAGCAGTACGTC. Its translation is CASSGRDTGYEQYV.

The chain links TRBV18 to TRBJ1-1; D gene ambiguous. CDR1 is KGHSH, CDR2 LQKENI, per germline. This CDR3 is built from 14 residues. The germline V and J ends were trimmed by 6 bases and 1 base, with 12 bases remaining between them. CDR3 in amino acids: CASSTAGGNTEAFF. Here the CDR3 DNA reads TGTGCCAGCTCTACGGCGGGCGGGAACACTGAAGCTTTCTTT.

The chain links TRBV7-5 to TRBJ2-7; no DNA check was done on the table's D call, TRBD1. TRBV7-5 is a recognized pseudogene. The CDR3 has 14 residues. Here the CDR3 reads CVRSPAGQGYEQYV. In DNA form, the CDR3 reads TGTGTCAGAAGCCCCGCCGGCCAGGGCTACGAGCAGTACGTC.

V gene TRBV10-2 combines with J gene TRBJ1-6; D not resolved. The germline CDR1 and CDR2 sequences are WSHSY and SAAADI. The CDR3 extends over 16 amino acids. V lost 7 bases and J lost 2, with 15 bases in between. The CDR3 is CASKGGMITYNSPLHF. CDR3 sequence (DNA): TGCGCCAGCAAGGGAGGGATGATCACCTATAATTCACCCCTCCACTTT.

The chain has TRBV3-1 (or the pseudogene TRBV3-2) and TRBJ2-3, with TRBD2 as a possible D gene (6 bases). V was clipped by 5 bases and J by 2 bases, with 14 bases between them. The CDR3 extends over 15 amino acids. In germline, CDR1 is LGHDT, CDR2 YNNKEL (reference sequence). The CDR3 DNA reads TGTGCCAGCAGCTTCGGGGGTCTATCCACAGATACGCAGTATTTT. Translation gives CASSFGGLSTDTQYF.

CDR3 protein: CASSSTPSPGNTIYF. The DNA of the CDR3 is TGTGCCAGCAGCTCTACCCCGAGCCCTGGAAACACCATATATTTT. The chain couples TRBV5-4 to TRBJ1-3, with unresolved D. V was pared by 3 bases and J by 2 bases, with 12 bases between. Germline CDR1 and CDR2: SGHNT and YYREEE (reference sequence). This CDR3 is 15 amino acids long.

This rearrangement joins TRBV2 to TRBJ2-1, with 10 positions matching TRBD1. This CDR3 region has 14 residues. V lost 8 bases to trimming and J lost 7 bases; unmatched junction nucleotides: 8. Germline CDR1 reads SNHLY; CDR2 reads FYNNEI. The CDR3 protein is CASLLTGGSNEQFF. CDR3 coding DNA: TGTGCCAGCTTATTGACAGGGGGCTCTAATGAGCAGTTCTTC.

This clone was seen more than once but under ten times. The V gene is TRBV2, the J gene TRBJ1-2; D gene ambiguous. With 6 bases removed from V and 4 bases from J, the gap between germline ends came to 12 bases. Looked up from germline, CDR1 is SNHLY and CDR2 is FYNNEI. The CDR3 extends over 13 amino acids. As DNA, the CDR3 is TGTGCCAGCAGCCTCGAAGGGAGCTATGGCTACACCTTC. Protein product: CASSLEGSYGYTF.

The chain recombines TRBV19 with TRBJ1-2; TRBD1 aligns across 10 bases. V lost 6 bases to trimming and J lost 8 bases; unmatched junction nucleotides: 3. CDR3 length: 12 residues. Germline V lookup: CDR1 LNHDA, CDR2 SQIVND (reference sequence). The CDR3 sequence: CASRTGGEGYTF. The CDR3 DNA is TGTGCCAGTAGGACAGGGGGCGAAGGCTACACCTTC.

CDR3 nucleotides: TGTGCCAGCAGCATCGGACAGGGTAGTATCGATGGCTACACCTTC. This codes for CASSIGQGSIDGYTF. The chain has TRBV5-4 and TRBJ1-2; 8 bases align to TRBD1. The germline gives CDR1 SGHNT, CDR2 YYREEE (reference sequence). The CDR3 loop spans 15 amino acids. The V segment lost 4 bases and the J segment 6 bases; nucleotides outside the gene matches: 11. Using reference TRBV5-4 and TRBJ1-2 for the parts outside the CDR3, the full variable domain is ETGVTQSPTHLIKTRGQQVTLRCSSQSGHNTVSWYQQALGQGPQFIFQYYREEENGRGNFPPRFSGLQFPNYSSELNVNALELDDSALYLCASSIGQGSIDGYTFGSGTRLTVV.